This section outlines one T cell receptor (beta chain) sequence together with its context. The antigen remains undetermined. Unique molecular identifiers were built into the TCRbeta library. Via MiXCR, TCRdb re-called the PCR reads, giving one row per CDR3 protein. Of 90,000 to 100,000 distinct CDR3 sequences in the sample, around 22% are singletons; the top ten hold over 20%. The sample originates from a study of T-cell reconstitution after alpha-beta-depleted transplantation in children. CDR3 length: 17 residues. Germline CDR1 reads MNHEY; CDR2 reads SVGAGI. Losses at the gene ends were 4 bases for V and 1 base for J; bases not matched to a gene: 6. General study results and limits: Newly made T cells mostly supplied T-cell counts and diversity one year after transplant. Several hundred expanded graft clones reportedly gave rise to the alpha-beta T cells present about two months after transplant. There were some patients whose high TCRbeta diversity at day 60 came from surviving recipient T cells and thymic progenitors.

This sample comprised PBMCs, obtained before TCRalphabeta/CD19-depleted stem cell transplant. The sequence was obtained from a boy aged 2-15 years with acute lymphoblastic leukemia, due to receive a stem cell transplant. The chain joins TRBV6-5 to TRBJ2-2, with 10 bases that match TRBD2. The CDR3 here is CASSLSSGSLNTGELFF. The CDR3 DNA reads TGTGCCAGCAGTTTGTCTAGCGGGAGCTTGAACACCGGGGAGCTGTTTTTT.